This entry lists 24 T cell receptor beta chains sequenced from one sample in a study of shared clonotypes between healthy human individuals. TCRdb keeps only in-frame clones here, not all; method: immunoSEQ multiplex PCR. Here the sample spans some 1 million clones, 65% to 75% being singletons. Material: memory CD4+ T cells sorted from blood. Subset defined: CD45RA-negative fraction. The origin of the receptors is a man between 18 and 35 years old in good health.

The chain couples TRBV11-2 to TRBJ2-1, with 13 bases matching TRBD2. Unmatched junction bases numbered 11, after V lost 5 bases and J lost 10 bases. The CDR3 totals 16 residues. Germline V gene sequence: CDR1 SGHAT, CDR2 FQNNGV. The CDR3 region is CASSPVGLAGVVEQFF. The CDR3 nucleotides are TGTGCCAGCAGCCCCGTTGGACTAGCGGGGGTTGTAGAGCAGTTCTTC.

This clone appeared a few times. The rearrangement joins TRBV2 to TRBJ1-4, with a weak D call TRBD1 (5 bases). Between the trimmed V and J ends, which lost 7 bases and 7 bases, there was a span of 7 bases. Germline CDR1 reads SNHLY; CDR2 reads FYNNEI. This CDR3 has 11 residues. CDR3 sequence reads: CASTRGEKLFF. CDR3 coding DNA: TGTGCCAGCACTAGGGGTGAAAAACTGTTTTTT.

The chain recombines TRBV7-2 with TRBJ2-5; D might be TRBD2 (5 bases). The V end lost 4 bases, the J end lost 4 bases, and 16 bases lay between the germline ends. The germline V gene encodes CDR1 SGHTA and CDR2 FQGNSA. The CDR3 covers 15 residues. CDR3 protein: CASSYPGLGRETQYF. The CDR3 nucleotides read TGTGCCAGCAGCTACCCTGGACTCGGCCGAGAGACCCAGTACTTC.

The chain carries TRBV5-4 and TRBJ2-5; TRBD1 aligns across 9 bases. V dropped 4 bases and J dropped 7; count of bases not matched to a gene: 8. Germline CDR1 reads SGHNT; CDR2 reads YYREEE (reference sequence). This CDR3 has 14 residues. Here the CDR3 reads CASSTPGQGPTQYF. The CDR3 DNA sequence: TGTGCCAGCAGCACGCCGGGACAGGGTCCGACCCAGTACTTC.

The genes are TRBV4-1 and TRBJ2-7; TRBD1 matches at 10 bases. CDR1 is MGHRA and CDR2 is YSYEKL in the germline V gene. V gave up 0 bases and J gave up 10 bases; unmatched junction bases: 12. The CDR3 contains 16 residues. CDR3 DNA sequence: TGCGCCAGCAGCCAAGAGCCGGACAGGGGGTACGCTTCTCAGTACTTC. This gives the protein CASSQEPDRGYASQYF.

The chain is built from TRBV15 and TRBJ2-1; TRBD1 matches at 7 bases. V lost 4 bases and J lost 6; bases outside the gene matches: 3. CDR3 size: 13 residues. The V gene's germline CDR1 is LNHNV and CDR2 YYDKDF (reference sequence). DNA of the CDR3: TGTGCCACCAGCATAGGGGGCTCCAATGAGCAGTTCTTC. Protein: CATSIGGSNEQFF.

The chain recombines TRBV5-6 with TRBJ2-7; 13 nucleotides agree with TRBD2. Germline trimming cut 3 bases from V and 1 base from J; bases unmatched to any gene: 4. Germline lookup yields CDR1 SGHDT and CDR2 YYEEEE. The CDR3 extends over 16 amino acids. CDR3 amino acids: CASSSLTSGRSYEQYF. The CDR3 DNA is TGTGCCAGCAGCTCCCTGACTAGCGGGAGGTCCTACGAGCAGTACTTC.

The V and J genes are TRBV9 and TRBJ2-5; D gene uncertain. The V end lost 3 bases, the J end lost 4 bases, and 16 bases lay between the germline ends. Germline CDR1 and CDR2: SGDLS and YYNGEE. This CDR3 is built from 15 residues. In DNA form, the CDR3 reads TGTGCCAGCAGCGCCGATAACTACGGACGAGAGACCCAGTACTTC. Translating it yields CASSADNYGRETQYF.

This chain uses TRBV4-3 with TRBJ2-5; tentatively, D is TRBD1 (5 bases). The CDR3 spans 15 residues. V was pared by 0 bases and J by 1 base, with 9 bases between. CDR1 and CDR2 from the germline V gene are LGHNA and YSLEER. This chain's CDR3 is CASSQDIQGQETQYF. Written as DNA, the CDR3 is TGCGCCAGCAGCCAAGATATCCAGGGCCAAGAGACCCAGTACTTC.

The gene calls are TRBV2 and TRBJ2-7; D uncertain. CDR1 and CDR2 (germline): SNHLY, FYNNEI. The CDR3 consists of 13 residues. The V end lost 4 bases, the J end lost 2 bases, and 9 bases lay between the germline ends. The CDR3 sequence is CASSADGAYEQYF. CDR3 nucleotides: TGTGCCAGCAGTGCTGACGGAGCCTACGAGCAGTACTTC.

Notes on this clone: This CDR3 is also generated by other DNA sequences in the sample. CDR3 in amino acids: CASSFGGLYNEQFF. CDR3 in DNA: TGTGCCAGCAGCTTCGGGGGGCTTTACAATGAGCAGTTCTTC. The J gene is TRBJ2-1, the V gene TRBV7-2; a weak D match, TRBD2 (7 bases). V was clipped by 3 bases and J by 4 bases, with 10 bases between them. Per the germline V gene, CDR1 is SGHTA and CDR2 is FQGNSA. The CDR3 length is 14 residues. Drawing the rest from reference TRBV7-2 and TRBJ2-1, the complete variable domain is GAGVSQSPSNKVTEKGKDVELRCDPISGHTALYWYRQSLGQGLEFLIYFQGNSAPDKSGLPSDRFSAERTGGSVSTLTIQRTQQEDSAVYLCASSFGGLYNEQFFGPGTRLTVL.

This clone was recorded many times. The V gene is TRBV30, the J gene TRBJ1-3; no clear D gene. Trimming took off 4 bases at V and 0 bases at J, with 13 bases between the two ends. This CDR3 contains 15 residues. Per the germline V gene, CDR1 is GTSNPN and CDR2 is SVGIG (reference sequence). The CDR3 nucleotides read TGTGCCTGGAACAGAGGCTTGAGCTCTGGAAACACCATATATTTT. Its protein product is CAWNRGLSSGNTIYF.

The rearrangement uses TRBV7-2 and TRBJ2-7; D may be TRBD1 or TRBD2 (5 bases each). The CDR3 consists of 14 residues. V lost 2 bases and J 2 bases, leaving 10 bases between the germline ends. Germline V gene lookup returns CDR1 SGHTA and CDR2 FQGNSA. This CDR3 reads CASSLRWGTYEQYF. CDR3 bases: TGTGCCAGCAGCTTACGGTGGGGGACCTACGAGCAGTACTTC.

The V call is TRBV12-5, the J call TRBJ2-3; TRBD2 matches 10 bases. The V gene end was trimmed by 1 base and the J gene end by 3 bases; junction bases not matched to a gene: 7. The CDR3 is 17 residues long. Germline CDR1 is LGHNT and CDR2 is FRNRAP. The CDR3 nucleotides read TGTGCTAGTGGTTTGGATCTCCCTAGCGGGAGAACAGATACGCAGTATTTT. Protein: CASGLDLPSGRTDTQYF.

This sequence joins TRBV5-1 and TRBJ2-1, with TRBD1 identical over 8 bases. This CDR3 region has 15 residues. The J segment lost 3 bases and the V segment lost 4 bases, leaving 6 bases of the junction unmatched. The germline V gene has CDR1 SGHRS and CDR2 YFSETQ. The CDR3: CASSQTGENYNEQFF. The CDR3 DNA reads TGCGCCAGCAGCCAGACAGGGGAGAACTACAATGAGCAGTTCTTC.

The V and J genes are TRBV1 and TRBJ1-2; the D call TRBD1 from the table was never checked on the DNA. TRBV1 is flagged as a pseudogene. This CDR3 spans 16 amino acids. The CDR3 nucleotides are TGCACCAGCAGCCGTTACAGGGGGTTATTACGGGACGGCTACACCTTC. Translated, it gives CTSSRYRGLLRDGYTF.

V is TRBV30 and J is TRBJ1-6; 8 nucleotides agree with TRBD1. The CDR3 has 18 residues. After removal of 4 bases from V and 4 bases from J, the junction contained 15 bases not matched to a gene. Germline V lookup: CDR1 GTSNPN, CDR2 SVGIG (reference sequence). CDR3: CAWIQGQGNGAYNSPLHF. DNA for the CDR3: TGTGCCTGGATCCAAGGACAGGGTAACGGAGCTTATAATTCACCCCTCCACTTT.

This clone came up once. The rearrangement uses TRBV7-9 and TRBJ2-3; D tentatively fits TRBD1 or TRBD2 (5 bases each). The V end was cut by 5 bases, the J end by 5 bases, with 11 bases between. The CDR3 runs to 13 residues. CDR1 and CDR2 from the germline V gene are SEHNR and FQNEAQ (reference sequence). CDR3 nucleotides: TGTGCCAGCAGCCCCAGGGAGCTAGATACGCAGTATTTT. It specifies CASSPRELDTQYF.

V and J are TRBV6-6 and TRBJ1-5; D not resolved. In germline, CDR1 is MNHNY, CDR2 SVGAGI (reference sequence). The CDR3 is 14 amino acids. Trimming took 2 bases from V and 3 from J, leaving 8 bases between them. CDR3 amino acids: CASSYGHVNQPQHF. The DNA of the CDR3 is TGTGCCAGCAGTTACGGGCACGTCAATCAGCCCCAGCATTTT.

This chain connects TRBV5-6 to TRBJ1-4, with D unresolved. The V end lost 0 bases, the J end lost 8 bases, and 14 bases lay between the germline ends. Germline V gene data show CDR1 as SGHDT and CDR2 as YYEEEE. There are 15 residues in the CDR3. CDR3 sequence reads: CASSLDWGKNEKLFF. The CDR3 DNA is TGTGCCAGCAGCTTGGATTGGGGAAAGAACGAAAAACTGTTTTTT.

This chain links TRBV5-1 with TRBJ2-5; D tentatively reads TRBD1 or TRBD2 (5 bases each). Germline V gene lookup returns CDR1 SGHRS and CDR2 YFSETQ. This CDR3 contains 14 residues. V was pared by 2 bases and J by 3 bases, with 11 bases between. CDR3: CASSFGTFKETQYF. CDR3 nucleotides: TGCGCCAGCAGCTTCGGGACCTTTAAAGAGACCCAGTACTTC.

This clone was counted once. The V gene is TRBV5-4, the J gene TRBJ2-6; D may correspond to TRBD1 or TRBD2 (7 bases each). From germline, CDR1 is SGHNT and CDR2 YYREEE (reference sequence). There are 18 residues in the CDR3. Deletions cut 3 bases from V and 2 bases from J, with 18 bases between. The CDR3 spells CASSSLTGTNTGANVLTF. CDR3 DNA sequence: TGTGCCAGCAGCTCTTTGACAGGGACTAATACTGGGGCCAACGTCCTGACTTTC.

V is TRBV27 and J is TRBJ1-6, with D unresolved. Germline values: CDR1 MNHEY, CDR2 SMNVEV (reference sequence). The CDR3 totals 12 residues. V was shortened by 6 bases and J by 9 bases, with 9 bases between the two germline ends. The CDR3 loop reads CASSRASSPLHF. DNA of the CDR3: TGTGCCAGCAGCCGGGCCTCTTCACCCCTCCACTTT.

This chain links TRBV18 with TRBJ1-5; no clear D gene. V dropped 5 bases and J dropped 5 bases, with 13 bases sitting between them. The CDR3 sequence is 14 residues long. Germline CDR1 KGHSH, CDR2 LQKENI. The CDR3 reads CASSGADGDQPQHF. The CDR3 DNA reads as TGTGCCAGCTCAGGAGCCGACGGGGATCAGCCCCAGCATTTT.